The source of this TCR beta chain is a study of shared clonotypes between healthy human individuals. Germline-derived CDR1 and CDR2 are SGDLS and YYNGEE. J gave up 2 bases and V 3 bases, and 20 bases lay outside the gene matches. This CDR3 is built from 21 residues. As concerns this clone: Its target is unknown.

Naive CD8 populations comprised CD45RO-negative cells positively selected for CCR7, excluding terminally differentiated effector memory CD45RA+ cells. The study, taken as a whole, reports: Donor clonotype sharing was expected to depend on sequencing depth. In general, naive subsets displayed greater estimated richness than memory subsets did.

Produced via immunoSEQ multiplex PCR; TCRdb's table is partial and in-frame only. Seen here are about 820,000 clones, 80% to 95% observed once, and the top ten hold around 24%. The chain carries TRBV9 and TRBJ2-6; 7 bases are shared with TRBD1. This receptor was identified in a man aged 25 to 40 in good health. Sequencing was done on a sample of naive CD8+ T cells sorted from blood. In nucleotides, the CDR3 is TGTGCCAGCAGCGAAAGGCCCAGTTCGGGTGTACAGGGGACTGGGGCCAACGTCCTGACTTTC. This gives the protein CASSERPSSGVQGTGANVLTF.